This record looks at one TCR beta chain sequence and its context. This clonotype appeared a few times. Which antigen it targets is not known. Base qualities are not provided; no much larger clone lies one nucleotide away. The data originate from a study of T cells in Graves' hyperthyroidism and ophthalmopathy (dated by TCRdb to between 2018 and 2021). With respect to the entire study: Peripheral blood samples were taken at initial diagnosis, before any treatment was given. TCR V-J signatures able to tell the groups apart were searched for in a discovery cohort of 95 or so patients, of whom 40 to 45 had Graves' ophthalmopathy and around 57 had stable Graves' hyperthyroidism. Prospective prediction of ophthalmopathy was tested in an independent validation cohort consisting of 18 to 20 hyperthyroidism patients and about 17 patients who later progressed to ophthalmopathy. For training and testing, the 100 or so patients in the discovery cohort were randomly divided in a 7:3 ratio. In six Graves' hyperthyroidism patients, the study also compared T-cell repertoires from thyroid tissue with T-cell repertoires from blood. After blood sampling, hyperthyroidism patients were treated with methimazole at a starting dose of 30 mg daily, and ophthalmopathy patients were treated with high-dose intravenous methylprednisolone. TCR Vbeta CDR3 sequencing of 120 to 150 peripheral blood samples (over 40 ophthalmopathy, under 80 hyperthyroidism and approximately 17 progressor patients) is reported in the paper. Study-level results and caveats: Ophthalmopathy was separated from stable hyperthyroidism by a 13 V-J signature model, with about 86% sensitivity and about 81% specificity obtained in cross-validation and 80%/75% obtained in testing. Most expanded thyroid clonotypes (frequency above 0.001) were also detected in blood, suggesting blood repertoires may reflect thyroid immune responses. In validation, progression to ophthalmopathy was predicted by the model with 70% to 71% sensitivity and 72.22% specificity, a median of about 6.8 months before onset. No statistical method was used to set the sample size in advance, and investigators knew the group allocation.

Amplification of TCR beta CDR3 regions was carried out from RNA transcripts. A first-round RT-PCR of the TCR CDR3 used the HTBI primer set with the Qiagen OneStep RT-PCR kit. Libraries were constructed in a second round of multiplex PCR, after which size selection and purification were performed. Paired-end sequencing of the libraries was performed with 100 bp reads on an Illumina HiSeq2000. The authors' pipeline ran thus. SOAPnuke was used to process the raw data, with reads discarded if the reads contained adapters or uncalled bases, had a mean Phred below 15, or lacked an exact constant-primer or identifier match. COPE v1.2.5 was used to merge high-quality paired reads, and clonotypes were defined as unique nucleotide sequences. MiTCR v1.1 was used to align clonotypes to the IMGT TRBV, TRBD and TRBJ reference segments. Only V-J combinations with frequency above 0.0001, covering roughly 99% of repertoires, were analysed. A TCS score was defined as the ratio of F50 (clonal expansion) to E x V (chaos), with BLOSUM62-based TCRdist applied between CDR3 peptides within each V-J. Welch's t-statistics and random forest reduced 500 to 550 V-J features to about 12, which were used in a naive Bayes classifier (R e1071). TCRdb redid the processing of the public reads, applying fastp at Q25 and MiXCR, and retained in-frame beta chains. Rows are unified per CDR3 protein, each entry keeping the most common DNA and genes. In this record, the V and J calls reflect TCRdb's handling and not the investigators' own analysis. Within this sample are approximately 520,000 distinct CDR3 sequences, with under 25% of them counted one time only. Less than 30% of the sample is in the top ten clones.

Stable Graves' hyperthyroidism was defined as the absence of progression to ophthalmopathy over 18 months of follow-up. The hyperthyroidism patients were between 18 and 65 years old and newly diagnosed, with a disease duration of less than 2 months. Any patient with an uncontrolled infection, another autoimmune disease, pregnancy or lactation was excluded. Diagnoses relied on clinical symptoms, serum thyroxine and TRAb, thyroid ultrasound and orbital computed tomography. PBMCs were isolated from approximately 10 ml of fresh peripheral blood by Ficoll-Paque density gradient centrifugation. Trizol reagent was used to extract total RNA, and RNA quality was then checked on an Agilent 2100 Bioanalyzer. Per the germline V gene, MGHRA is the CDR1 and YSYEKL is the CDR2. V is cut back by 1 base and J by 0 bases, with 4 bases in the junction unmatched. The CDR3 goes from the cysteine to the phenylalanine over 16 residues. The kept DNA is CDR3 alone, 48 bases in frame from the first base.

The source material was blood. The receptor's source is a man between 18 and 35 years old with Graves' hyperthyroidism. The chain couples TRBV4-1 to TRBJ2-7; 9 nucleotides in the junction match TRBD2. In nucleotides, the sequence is TGCGCCAGCAGCCAAGGGGTGACTAGCGGCTCCTACGAGCAGTACTTC. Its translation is CASSQGVTSGSYEQYF.